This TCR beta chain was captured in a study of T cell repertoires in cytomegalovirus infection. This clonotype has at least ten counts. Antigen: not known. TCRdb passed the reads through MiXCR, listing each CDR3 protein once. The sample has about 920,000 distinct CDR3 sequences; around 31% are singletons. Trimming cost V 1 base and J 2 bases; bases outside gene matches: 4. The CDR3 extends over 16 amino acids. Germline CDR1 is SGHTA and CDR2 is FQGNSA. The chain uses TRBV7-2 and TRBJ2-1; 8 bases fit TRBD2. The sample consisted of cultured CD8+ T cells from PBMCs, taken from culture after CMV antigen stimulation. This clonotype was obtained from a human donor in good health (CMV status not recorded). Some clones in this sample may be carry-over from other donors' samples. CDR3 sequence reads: CASSLDFSGAYNEQFF. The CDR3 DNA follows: TGTGCCAGCAGCTTAGATTTTAGCGGGGCCTACAATGAGCAGTTCTTC.